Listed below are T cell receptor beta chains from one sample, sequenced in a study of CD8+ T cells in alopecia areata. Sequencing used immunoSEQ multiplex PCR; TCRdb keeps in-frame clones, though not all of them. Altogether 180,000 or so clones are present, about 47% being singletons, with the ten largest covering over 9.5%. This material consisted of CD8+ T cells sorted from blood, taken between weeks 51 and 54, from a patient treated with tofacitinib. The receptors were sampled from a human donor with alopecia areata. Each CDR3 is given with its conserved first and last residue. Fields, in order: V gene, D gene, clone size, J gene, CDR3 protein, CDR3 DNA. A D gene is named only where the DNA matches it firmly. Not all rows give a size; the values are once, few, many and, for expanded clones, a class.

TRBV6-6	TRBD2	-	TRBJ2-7	CASRGTSGGVYEQYF	TGTGCCAGCAGAGGGACTAGCGGGGGTGTCTACGAGCAGTACTTC
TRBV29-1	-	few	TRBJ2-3	CSVEVWGPKRDTQYF	TGCAGCGTTGAAGTCTGGGGCCCCAAGAGGGATACGCAGTATTTT
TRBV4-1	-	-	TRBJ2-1	CASSQEERTVYNEQFF	TGCGCCAGCAGCCAAGAGGAAAGGACAGTGTACAATGAGCAGTTCTTC
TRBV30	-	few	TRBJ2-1	CAWNIKNYNEQFF	TGTGCCTGGAATATTAAGAATTACAATGAGCAGTTCTTC
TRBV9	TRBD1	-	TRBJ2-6	CASSLRQGAASGANVLTF	TGTGCCAGCAGCCTTCGACAGGGGGCCGCCTCTGGGGCCAACGTCCTGACTTTC
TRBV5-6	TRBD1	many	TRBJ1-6	CASSLGATGGSPLHF	TGTGCCAGCAGCTTGGGGGCGACAGGGGGTTCACCCCTCCACTTT
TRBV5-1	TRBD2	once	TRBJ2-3	CASSDPSGDTDTQYF	TGCGCCAGCAGCGATCCTAGCGGGGACACAGATACGCAGTATTTT
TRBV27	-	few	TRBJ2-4	CASSLYGPGDIQYF	TGTGCCAGCAGTTTATACGGCCCCGGGGACATTCAGTACTTC
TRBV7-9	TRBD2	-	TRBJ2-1	CASSLVSAGAYNEQFF	TGTGCCAGCAGCTTAGTAAGTGCGGGGGCCTACAATGAGCAGTTCTTC
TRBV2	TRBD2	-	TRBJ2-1	CASSAERGPAIYNDEQFF	TGTGCCAGCAGTGCAGAGCGGGGGCCAGCAATATACAACGATGAGCAGTTCTTC
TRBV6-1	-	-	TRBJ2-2	CATLGGELFF	TGTGCCACCCTTGGGGGGGAGCTGTTTTTT
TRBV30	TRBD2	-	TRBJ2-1	CAWDSYGTSLFGSYNEQFF	TGTGCCTGGGACTCGTACGGGACTAGCCTCTTTGGCTCCTACAATGAGCAGTTCTTC
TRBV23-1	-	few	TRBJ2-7	CASSPEFSKALYEQYF	TGCGCCAGCAGTCCTGAATTTAGCAAGGCGTTATACGAGCAGTACTTC
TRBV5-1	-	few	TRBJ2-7	CASSLSSAEFSYEQYF	TGCGCCAGCAGCTTGAGTAGTGCGGAGTTCTCCTACGAGCAGTACTTC
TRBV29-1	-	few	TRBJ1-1	CSAGSGRSTEAFF	TGCAGCGCCGGAAGCGGGAGGAGTACTGAAGCTTTCTTT
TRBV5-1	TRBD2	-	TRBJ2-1	CASRTSGITYNEQFF	TGCGCCAGCAGGACTAGCGGAATAACCTACAATGAGCAGTTCTTC
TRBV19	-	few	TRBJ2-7	CASSRNRDEQYF	TGTGCCAGTAGTAGAAACAGGGACGAGCAGTACTTC
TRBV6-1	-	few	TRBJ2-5	CASSEEGARYQETQYF	TGTGCCAGCAGTGAAGAAGGCGCCCGGTACCAAGAGACCCAGTACTTC
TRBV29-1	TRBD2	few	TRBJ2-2	CSVLGVSRGDTGELFF	TGCAGCGTCCTGGGGGTCTCGCGGGGGGACACCGGGGAGCTGTTTTTT
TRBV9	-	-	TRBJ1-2	CASSLGGASRGTF	TGTGCCAGCAGCCTAGGGGGGGCGAGTAGAGGCACCTTC
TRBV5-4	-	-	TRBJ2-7	CASSPAVSYEQYF	TGTGCCAGCAGCCCGGCGGTCAGCTACGAGCAGTACTTC
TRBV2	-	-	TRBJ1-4	CASSEGRYNEKLFF	TGTGCCAGCAGTGAGGGACGGTATAATGAAAAACTGTTTTTT
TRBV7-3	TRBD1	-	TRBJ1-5	CASSLTGGYNQPQHF	TGTGCCAGCAGCTTAACAGGGGGCTACAATCAGCCCCAGCATTTT
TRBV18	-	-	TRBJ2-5	CASSPGAETQYF	TGTGCCAGCTCACCTGGGGCAGAGACCCAGTACTTC